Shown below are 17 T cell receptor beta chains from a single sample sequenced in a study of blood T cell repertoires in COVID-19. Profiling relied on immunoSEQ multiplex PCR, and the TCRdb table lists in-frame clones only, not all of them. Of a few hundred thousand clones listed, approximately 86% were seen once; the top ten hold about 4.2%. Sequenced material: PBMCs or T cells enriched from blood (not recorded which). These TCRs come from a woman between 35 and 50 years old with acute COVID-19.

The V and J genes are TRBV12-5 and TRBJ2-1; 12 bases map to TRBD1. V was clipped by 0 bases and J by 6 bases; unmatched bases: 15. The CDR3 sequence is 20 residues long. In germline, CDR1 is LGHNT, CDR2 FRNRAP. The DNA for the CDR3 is TGTGCTAGTGGTTTGGTCGTCCCCTTTGGGGACAGGGGGCCCAGCAATGAGCAGTTCTTC. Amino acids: CASGLVVPFGDRGPSNEQFF. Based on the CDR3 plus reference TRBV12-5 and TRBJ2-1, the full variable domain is DARVTQTPRHKVTEMGQEVTMRCQPILGHNTVFWYRQTMMQGLELLAYFRNRAPLDDSGMPKDRFSAEMPDATLATLKIQPSEPRDSAVYFCASGLVVPFGDRGPSNEQFFGPGTRLTVL.

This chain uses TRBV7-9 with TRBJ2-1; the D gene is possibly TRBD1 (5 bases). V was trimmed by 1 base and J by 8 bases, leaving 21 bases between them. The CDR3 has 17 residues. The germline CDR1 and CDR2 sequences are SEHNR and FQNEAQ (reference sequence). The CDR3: CASSLGRARAIDDEQFF. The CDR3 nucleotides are TGTGCCAGCAGCTTAGGAAGGGCCAGGGCTATCGACGATGAGCAGTTCTTC.

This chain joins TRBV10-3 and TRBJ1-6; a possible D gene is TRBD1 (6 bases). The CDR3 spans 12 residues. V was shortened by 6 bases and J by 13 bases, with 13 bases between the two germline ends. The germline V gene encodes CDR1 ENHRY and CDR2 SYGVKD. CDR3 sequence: CAIRDSLGPLHF. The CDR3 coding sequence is TGTGCCATCAGGGACAGTCTAGGGCCCCTCCACTTT.

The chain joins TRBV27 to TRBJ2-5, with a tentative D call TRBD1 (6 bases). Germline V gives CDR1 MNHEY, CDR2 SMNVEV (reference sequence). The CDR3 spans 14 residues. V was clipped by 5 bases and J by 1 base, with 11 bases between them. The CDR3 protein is CASSPGQLQETQYF. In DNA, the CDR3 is TGTGCCAGCAGTCCCGGACAGCTCCAAGAGACCCAGTACTTC.

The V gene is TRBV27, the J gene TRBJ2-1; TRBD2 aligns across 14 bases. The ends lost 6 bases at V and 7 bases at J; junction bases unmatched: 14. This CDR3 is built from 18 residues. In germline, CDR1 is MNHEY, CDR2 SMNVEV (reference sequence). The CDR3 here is CASSPLGQGLAGANEQFF. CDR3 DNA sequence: TGTGCCAGCAGCCCCTTGGGTCAGGGACTAGCGGGAGCAAATGAGCAGTTCTTC.

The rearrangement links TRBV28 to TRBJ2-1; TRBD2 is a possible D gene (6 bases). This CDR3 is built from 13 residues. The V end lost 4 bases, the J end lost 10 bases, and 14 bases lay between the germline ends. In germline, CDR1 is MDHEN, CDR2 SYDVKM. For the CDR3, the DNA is TGTGCCAGCAGTTGGGCTAGCGTCCGGGAGCAGTTCTTC. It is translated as CASSWASVREQFF.

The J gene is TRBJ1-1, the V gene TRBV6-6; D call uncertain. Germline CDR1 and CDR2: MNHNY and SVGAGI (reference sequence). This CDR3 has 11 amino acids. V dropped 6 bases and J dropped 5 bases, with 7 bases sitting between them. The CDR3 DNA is TGTGCCAGCAGGATCGAGACTGAAGCTTTCTTT. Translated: CASRIETEAFF.

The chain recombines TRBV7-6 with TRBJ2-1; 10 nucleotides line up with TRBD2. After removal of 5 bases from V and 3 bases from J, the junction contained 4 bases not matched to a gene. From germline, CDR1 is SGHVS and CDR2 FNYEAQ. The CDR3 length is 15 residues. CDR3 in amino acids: CASSRTSGVYNEQFF. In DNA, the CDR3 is TGTGCCAGCAGCCGTACTAGCGGGGTCTACAATGAGCAGTTCTTC.

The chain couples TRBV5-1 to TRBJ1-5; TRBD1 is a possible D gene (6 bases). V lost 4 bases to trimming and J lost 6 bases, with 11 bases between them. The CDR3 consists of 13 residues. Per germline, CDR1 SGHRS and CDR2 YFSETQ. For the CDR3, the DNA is TGCGCCAGCAGCCCAGGGGAGCGTCAGCCCCAGCATTTT. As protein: CASSPGERQPQHF.

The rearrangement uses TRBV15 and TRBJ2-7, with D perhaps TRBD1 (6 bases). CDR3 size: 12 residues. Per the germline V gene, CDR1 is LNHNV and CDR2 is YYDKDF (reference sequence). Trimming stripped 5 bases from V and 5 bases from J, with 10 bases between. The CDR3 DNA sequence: TGTGCCACCAGCGCCAACAGGGACGAGCAGTACTTC. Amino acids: CATSANRDEQYF.

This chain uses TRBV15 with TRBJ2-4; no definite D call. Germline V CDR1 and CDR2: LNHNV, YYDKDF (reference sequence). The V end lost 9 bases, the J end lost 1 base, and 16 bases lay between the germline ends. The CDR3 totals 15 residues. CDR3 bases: TGTGCCACTTCCCTGATGGGCTTGGCCAAAAACATTCAGTACTTC. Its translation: CATSLMGLAKNIQYF.

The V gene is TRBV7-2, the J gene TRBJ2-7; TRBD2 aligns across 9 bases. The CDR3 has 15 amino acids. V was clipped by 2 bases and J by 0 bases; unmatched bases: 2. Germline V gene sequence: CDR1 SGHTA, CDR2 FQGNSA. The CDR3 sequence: CASSLLAGSSYEQYF. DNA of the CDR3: TGTGCCAGCAGCTTACTAGCGGGGAGCTCCTACGAGCAGTACTTC.

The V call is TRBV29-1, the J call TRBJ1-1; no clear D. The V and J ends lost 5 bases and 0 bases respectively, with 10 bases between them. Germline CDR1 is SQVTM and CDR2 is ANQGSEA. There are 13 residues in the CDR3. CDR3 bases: TGCAGCGTTTCCTATGTCCTGAACACTGAAGCTTTCTTT. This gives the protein CSVSYVLNTEAFF.

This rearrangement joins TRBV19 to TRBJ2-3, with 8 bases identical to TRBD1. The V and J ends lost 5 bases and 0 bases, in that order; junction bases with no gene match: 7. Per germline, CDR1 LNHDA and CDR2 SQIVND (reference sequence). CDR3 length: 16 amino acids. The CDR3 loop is CASSLRQGRSTDTQYF. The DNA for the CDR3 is TGTGCCAGTAGTTTACGACAGGGGCGCAGCACAGATACGCAGTATTTT.

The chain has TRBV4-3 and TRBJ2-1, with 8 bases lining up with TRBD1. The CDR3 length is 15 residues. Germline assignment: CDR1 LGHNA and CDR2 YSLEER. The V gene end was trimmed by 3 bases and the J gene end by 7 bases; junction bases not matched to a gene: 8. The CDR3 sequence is CASSQFGQGRNEQFF. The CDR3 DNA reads TGCGCCAGCAGCCAGTTCGGACAGGGAAGGAATGAGCAGTTCTTC.

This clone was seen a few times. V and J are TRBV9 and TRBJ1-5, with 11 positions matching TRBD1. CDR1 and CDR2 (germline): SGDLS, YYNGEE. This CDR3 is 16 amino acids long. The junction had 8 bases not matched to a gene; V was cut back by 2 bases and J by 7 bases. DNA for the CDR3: TGTGCCAGCAGCGTCGGACGGACAGGGGGCTTGCAGCCCCAGCATTTT. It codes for CASSVGRTGGLQPQHF.

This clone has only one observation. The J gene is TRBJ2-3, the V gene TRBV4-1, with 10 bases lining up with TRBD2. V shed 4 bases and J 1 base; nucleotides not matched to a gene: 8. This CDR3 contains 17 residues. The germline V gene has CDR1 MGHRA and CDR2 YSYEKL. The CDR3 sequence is CASSLSPGTSGTDTQYF. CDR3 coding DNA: TGCGCCAGCAGCCTTTCTCCCGGGACTAGCGGCACAGATACGCAGTATTTT.